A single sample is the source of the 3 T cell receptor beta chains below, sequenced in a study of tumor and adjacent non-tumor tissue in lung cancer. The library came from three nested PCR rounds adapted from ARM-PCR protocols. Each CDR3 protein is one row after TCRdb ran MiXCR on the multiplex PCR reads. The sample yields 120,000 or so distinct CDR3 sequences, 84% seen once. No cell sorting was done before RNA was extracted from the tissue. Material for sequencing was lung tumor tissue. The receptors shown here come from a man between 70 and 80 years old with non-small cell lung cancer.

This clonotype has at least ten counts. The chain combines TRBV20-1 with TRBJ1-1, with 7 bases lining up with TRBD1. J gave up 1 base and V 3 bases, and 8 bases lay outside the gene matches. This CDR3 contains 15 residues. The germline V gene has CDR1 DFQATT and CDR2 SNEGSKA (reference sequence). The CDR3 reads CSASSDREENTEAFF. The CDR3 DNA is TGCAGTGCTAGTTCCGACAGGGAGGAGAACACTGAAGCTTTCTTT.

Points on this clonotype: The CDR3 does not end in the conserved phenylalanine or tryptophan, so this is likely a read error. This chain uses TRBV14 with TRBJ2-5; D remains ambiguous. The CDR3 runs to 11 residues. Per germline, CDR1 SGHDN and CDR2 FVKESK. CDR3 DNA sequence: TGTGTCAGCAGCCAAGCTGGGACCCAGTACTAC. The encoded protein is CVSSQAGTQYY.

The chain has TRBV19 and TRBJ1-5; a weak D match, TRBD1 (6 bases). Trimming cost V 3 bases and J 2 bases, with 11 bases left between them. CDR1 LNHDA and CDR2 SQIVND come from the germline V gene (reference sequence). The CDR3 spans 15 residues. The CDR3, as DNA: TGTGCCAGTAGTATGGGCAGACAGGGCAATCAGCCCCAGCATTTT. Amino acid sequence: CASSMGRQGNQPQHF.